This TCR beta chain was found in a study of cytomegalovirus exposure and HLA in healthy donors. Study information: A subsequent analysis reported that the 95 to 150 validation repertoires were produced on the same platform that had also been used for the 600 to 800 first-cohort repertoires.

The data were produced by immunoSEQ multiplex PCR, yet TCRdb's version contains in-frame clones alone and is incomplete. The profile covers 140,000 to 150,000 clones, with around 93% appearing a single time and approximately 2% taken by the ten largest. The CDR3 runs to 15 residues. V was clipped by 4 bases and J by 0 bases, with 11 bases between them. Germline CDR1 and CDR2: SGHRS and YFSETQ. What was sequenced was PBMCs. This TCR was sampled from a man between 18 and 35 years old in good health and CMV-seropositive. V usage is TRBV5-1 and J usage is TRBJ2-1; TRBD1 might be the D (6 bases). The CDR3 DNA reads as TGCGCCAGCAGCGAAGGACAGAGCTCCTACAATGAGCAGTTCTTC. Residues: CASSEGQSSYNEQFF.